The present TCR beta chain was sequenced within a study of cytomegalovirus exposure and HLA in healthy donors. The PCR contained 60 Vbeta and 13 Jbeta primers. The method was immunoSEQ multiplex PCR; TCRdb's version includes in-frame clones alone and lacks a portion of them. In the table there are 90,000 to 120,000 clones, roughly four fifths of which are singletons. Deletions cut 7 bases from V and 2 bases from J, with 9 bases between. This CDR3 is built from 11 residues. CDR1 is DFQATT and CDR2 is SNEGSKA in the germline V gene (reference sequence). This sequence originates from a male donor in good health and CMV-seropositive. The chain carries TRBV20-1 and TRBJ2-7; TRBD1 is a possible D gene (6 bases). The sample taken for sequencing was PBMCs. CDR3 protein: CSVGGTYEQYF. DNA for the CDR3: TGCAGTGTAGGGGGTACCTACGAGCAGTACTTC.